This is a list of T cell receptor beta chains from one sample in a study of immune evolution from preneoplasia to lung adenocarcinoma. Method: immunoSEQ multiplex PCR; TCRdb's copy keeps in-frame clones and lacks some. The data hold about 26,000 clones, with around 74% observed a single time. What was sequenced was FFPE invasive lung adenocarcinoma tissue. Receptor source: a person aged 55 to 75 with invasive lung adenocarcinoma. Some clones in this sample may be carry-over from other donors' samples. Each CDR3 is given with its conserved first and last residue.

v_gene	j_gene	CDR3aa
TRBV28	TRBJ2-1	CASSFLGREQFF
TRBV29-1	TRBJ2-1	CSVAKGLASGEQFF
TRBV29-1	TRBJ1-2	CSVEARDRGNGYTF
TRBV5-4	TRBJ2-3	CASSLGGAGATDTQYF
TRBV18	TRBJ2-7	CASSPTPGGGYF
TRBV28	TRBJ2-3	CASSLAASGTDTQYF
TRBV28	TRBJ2-5	CASSLTGSETQYF
TRBV27	TRBJ2-6	CATKTGSSGANVLTF
TRBV5-1	TRBJ2-5	CASSLSGMRETQYF
TRBV19	TRBJ2-2	CASSIHGRRAPGELFF
TRBV5-1	TRBJ2-3	CASSRPTTDTQYF
TRBV5-1	TRBJ1-4	CASSSGQGNEKLFF
TRBV29-1	TRBJ2-7	CSVEDGLGTGPDYEQYF
TRBV10-2	TRBJ2-1	CASSGGSGNEQFF
TRBV5-1	.	CASSLGSETVSSYEQYF